The 2 T cell receptor beta chains below were found in one sample sequenced in a study of cytomegalovirus exposure and HLA in healthy donors. In the PCR, 60 Vbeta and 13 Jbeta primers were used. TCRdb keeps only in-frame clones here, not all; method: immunoSEQ multiplex PCR. The sample contains 110,000 to 150,000 clones, about 85% of which appear only once. The specimen sequenced was PBMCs. Receptors originate from a boy younger than 10 in good health and CMV-seronegative.

V is TRBV7-9 and J is TRBJ1-6; D may be TRBD1 (5 bases). V shed 8 bases and J shed 7 bases, with 18 bases lying between them. This CDR3 contains 15 residues. From germline, CDR1 is SEHNR and CDR2 FQNEAQ (reference sequence). CDR3 in DNA: TGTGCCAGCCGCCAGATACAGGCGGGAAATTCACCCCTCCACTTT. It specifies CASRQIQAGNSPLHF.

The rearrangement uses TRBV4-1 and TRBJ1-2; no reliable D call. Germline-derived CDR1 and CDR2 are MGHRA and YSYEKL. The CDR3 totals 16 residues. Trimming stripped 4 bases from V and 4 bases from J, with 19 bases between. The CDR3 region has the DNA TGCGCCAGCAGCCCTTCAGCAGCGAGGGTAGGCTATGGCTACACCTTC. Translation: CASSPSAARVGYGYTF.